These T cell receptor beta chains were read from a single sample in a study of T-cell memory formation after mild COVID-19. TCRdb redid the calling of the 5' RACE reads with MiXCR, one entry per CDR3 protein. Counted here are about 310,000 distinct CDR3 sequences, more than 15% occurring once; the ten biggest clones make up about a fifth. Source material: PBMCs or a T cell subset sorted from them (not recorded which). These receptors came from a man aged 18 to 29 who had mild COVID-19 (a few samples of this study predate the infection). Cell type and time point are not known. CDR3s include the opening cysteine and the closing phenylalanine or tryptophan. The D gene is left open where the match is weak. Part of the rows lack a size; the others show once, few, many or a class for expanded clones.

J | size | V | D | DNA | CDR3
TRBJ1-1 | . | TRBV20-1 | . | TGCAGTGCTAGAGACGGTTATGAAGCTTTCTTT | CSARDGYEAFF
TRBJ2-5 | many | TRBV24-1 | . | TGTGCCACCAGTGATTTCCGGGGTGAAGAGACCCAGTACTTC | CATSDFRGEETQYF
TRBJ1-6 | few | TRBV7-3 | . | TGTGCCAGCAGCTTAATGGGTCCGTATAATTCACCCCTCCACTTT | CASSLMGPYNSPLHF
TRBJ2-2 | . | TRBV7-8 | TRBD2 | TGTGCCAGCAGCTCGACTAGCGGGGGGGCGAGGACCGGGGAGCTGTTTTTT | CASSSTSGGARTGELFF
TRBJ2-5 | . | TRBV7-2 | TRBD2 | TGTGCCAGCAGCCCCTGGGTAGCGGGGAGGGAGACCCAGTACTTC | CASSPWVAGRETQYF
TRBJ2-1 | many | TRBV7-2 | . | TGTGCCAGCAGCTCACAGGGCATTGAGCAGTTCTTC | CASSSQGIEQFF
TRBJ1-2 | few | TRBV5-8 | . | TGTGCCAGCAGCCCCGCCGGGACACCCCGGGGCTACACCTTC | CASSPAGTPRGYTF
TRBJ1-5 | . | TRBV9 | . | TGTGCCAGCAGCGTAGACCCAGGGGAGCCCCAGCATTTT | CASSVDPGEPQHF
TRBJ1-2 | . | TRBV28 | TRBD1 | TGTGCCAGCAGTACCTATACCGGGACAGCGCTCTATGGCTACACCTTC | CASSTYTGTALYGYTF
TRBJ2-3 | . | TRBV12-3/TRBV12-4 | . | TGTGCCAGCAGTCTAACAGGGTACGGCACAGATACGCAGTATTTT | CASSLTGYGTDTQYF
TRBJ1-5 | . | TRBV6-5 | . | TGTGCCAGCAACCCCCGGGACAGCAATCAGCCCCAGCATTTT | CASNPRDSNQPQHF
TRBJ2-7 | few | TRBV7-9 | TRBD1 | TGTGCCAGCAGCGACCTCACACAGGGGAAGGAAGAGCAGTACTTC | CASSDLTQGKEEQYF
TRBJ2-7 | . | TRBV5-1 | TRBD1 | TGCGCCAGCGGTGGACAGGTGGGCTACGAGCAGTACTTC | CASGGQVGYEQYF
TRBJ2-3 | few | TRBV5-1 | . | TGCGCCAGCAGCTTCCTAGACAGGCGGTCTAGCACAGATACGCAGTATTTT | CASSFLDRRSSTDTQYF
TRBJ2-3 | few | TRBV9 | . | TGTGCCAGCAGCTCAACCGGGACTCCTATGGATACGCAGTATTTT | CASSSTGTPMDTQYF
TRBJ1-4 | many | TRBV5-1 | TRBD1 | TGCGCCAGCAGCCCACAGGGGATAGGCGAAAAACTGTTTTTT | CASSPQGIGEKLFF
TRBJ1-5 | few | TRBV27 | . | TGTGCCAGCAGACGATCAGGGAGTCAGCCCCAGCATTTT | CASRRSGSQPQHF
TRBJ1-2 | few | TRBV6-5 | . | TGTGCCAGCAGTTACTCAGGGACCGGCTACACCTTC | CASSYSGTGYTF
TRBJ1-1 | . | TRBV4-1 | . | TGCGCCAGCAGCCAACTTGGGGGTAGCACTGAAGCTTTCTTT | CASSQLGGSTEAFF
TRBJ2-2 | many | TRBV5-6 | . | TGTGCCAGCAGCTTACAGGGGAACACCGGGGAGCTGTTTTTT | CASSLQGNTGELFF
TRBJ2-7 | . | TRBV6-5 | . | TGTGCCAGCAGTTACCTGACTCGCGGGTCCTACGAGCAGTACTTC | CASSYLTRGSYEQYF
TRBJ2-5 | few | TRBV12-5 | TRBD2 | TGTGCTAGTGGTTATAGCGGGGGGACGTACCAAGAGACCCAGTACTTC | CASGYSGGTYQETQYF
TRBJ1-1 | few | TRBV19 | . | TGTGCCAGTAGGCAAGTCGCGATGACTGAAGCTTTCTTT | CASRQVAMTEAFF
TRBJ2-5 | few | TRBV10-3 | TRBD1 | TGTGCCATCAGTGCCTCGACAGGGGTACAAGAGACCCAGTACTTC | CAISASTGVQETQYF
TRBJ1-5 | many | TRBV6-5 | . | TGTGCCAGCAGTTACTCTGGGCTGACGGATCAGCCCCAGCATTTT | CASSYSGLTDQPQHF
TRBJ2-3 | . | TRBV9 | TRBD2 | TGTGCCAGCAGCGTGGGGGGGAGCCAGGCAGATACGCAGTATTTT | CASSVGGSQADTQYF
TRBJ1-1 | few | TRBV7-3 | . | TGTGCCAGCAGCTTTTCAGGGTTGGACACTGAAGCTTTCTTT | CASSFSGLDTEAFF
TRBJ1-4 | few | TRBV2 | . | TGTGCCAGCAGTGGACAGACTAATGAAAAACTGTTTTTT | CASSGQTNEKLFF
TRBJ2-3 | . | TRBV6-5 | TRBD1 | TGTGCCAGCAAGGCCGGGACAGCAACAGATACGCAGTATTTT | CASKAGTATDTQYF
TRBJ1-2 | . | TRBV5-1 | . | TGCGCCAGCAGCCCGAGACAGAACTCTAACTATGGCTACACCTTC | CASSPRQNSNYGYTF
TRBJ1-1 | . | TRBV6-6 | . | TGTGCCAGCATTGGAGAGGGACCTGAAGCTTTCTTT | CASIGEGPEAFF
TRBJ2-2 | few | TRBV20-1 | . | TGCAGTGCTAGAAGCGGGGAGCTGTTTTTT | CSARSGELFF
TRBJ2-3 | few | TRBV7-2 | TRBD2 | TGTGCCAGCAGCTTTAGCTCGGGGGGAAACACAGATACGCAGTATTTT | CASSFSSGGNTDTQYF
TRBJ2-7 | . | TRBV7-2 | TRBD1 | TGTGCCAGCGGATTGAACAGGGGTGACGAGCAGTACTTC | CASGLNRGDEQYF
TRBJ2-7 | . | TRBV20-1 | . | TGCAGTGCTTGGGGGGACGGCTACGAGCAGTACTTC | CSAWGDGYEQYF
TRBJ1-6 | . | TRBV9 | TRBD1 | TGTGCCAGCAGCGTAGCTCAGGGGGCCCATAATTCACCCCTCCACTTT | CASSVAQGAHNSPLHF
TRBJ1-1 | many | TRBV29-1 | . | TGCAGCGTTGACCCAGGGAACACTGAAGCTTTCTTT | CSVDPGNTEAFF
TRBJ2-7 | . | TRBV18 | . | TGTGCCAGCTCACCACTCCACTACGAGCAGTACTTC | CASSPLHYEQYF
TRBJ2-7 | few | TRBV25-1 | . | TGTGCCAGCAGTGAAAAAGAGGGCGGCGAGCAGTACTTC | CASSEKEGGEQYF
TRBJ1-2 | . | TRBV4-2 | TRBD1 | TGTGCCAGCAGCCAAGATAGGGGACAGGGCGCCGTCTACTATGGCTACACCTTC | CASSQDRGQGAVYYGYTF
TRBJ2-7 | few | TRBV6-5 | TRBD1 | TGTGCCAGCAGTCTCGGGACAGGGAGGTACGAGCAGTACTTC | CASSLGTGRYEQYF
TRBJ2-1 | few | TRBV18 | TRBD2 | TGTGCCAGCTCACCTCTAGCGGCGATTTCCTACAATGAGCAGTTCTTC | CASSPLAAISYNEQFF
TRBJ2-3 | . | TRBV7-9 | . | TGTGCCAGCAGCAGGGGTCCCGTCACAGATACGCAGTATTTT | CASSRGPVTDTQYF
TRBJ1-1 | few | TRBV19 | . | TGTGCCAGTCACGTTATCGGAGGCACTGGGATGAACACTGAAGCTTTCTTT | CASHVIGGTGMNTEAFF
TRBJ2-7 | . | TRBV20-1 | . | TGCAGTGCTAGATCGGGACGCTCCCCCGAGCAGTACTTC | CSARSGRSPEQYF
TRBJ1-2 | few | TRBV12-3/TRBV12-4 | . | TGTGCCGAAAGTGCAGGCATCTATGGCTACACCTTC | CAESAGIYGYTF
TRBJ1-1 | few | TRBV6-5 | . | TGTGCCAGCAGTTACGGAAGGGTCACTGAAGCTTTCTTT | CASSYGRVTEAFF
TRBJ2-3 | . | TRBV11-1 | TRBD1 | TGTGCCAGCAGCCCGGGACAGGGGCTTTACACAGATACGCAGTATTTT | CASSPGQGLYTDTQYF
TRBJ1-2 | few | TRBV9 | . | TGTGCCAGCAGCGTCCGTGGGGGGTTTGGCTACACCTTC | CASSVRGGFGYTF
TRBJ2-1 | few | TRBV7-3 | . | TGTGCCAGCAGCTTAACCGGGGGCCTCTACAATGAGCAGTTCTTC | CASSLTGGLYNEQFF
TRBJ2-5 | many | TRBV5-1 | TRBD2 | TGCGCCAGCAGCCCCGGACTAGCGGGGGCTTTACAAGAGACCCAGTACTTC | CASSPGLAGALQETQYF
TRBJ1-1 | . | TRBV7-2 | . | TGTGCCAGCAGCCGCCAGGCAATCAGGGGCACTGAAGCTTTCTTT | CASSRQAIRGTEAFF
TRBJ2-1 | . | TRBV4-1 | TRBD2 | TGCGCCAGCAGCCAACCCCTACGCGGGAGTGGGAATGAGCAGTTCTTC | CASSQPLRGSGNEQFF
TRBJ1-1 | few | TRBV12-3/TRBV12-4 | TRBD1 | TGTGCCAGCAGCTACACAGGGGGCTCCGAAGCTTTCTTT | CASSYTGGSEAFF
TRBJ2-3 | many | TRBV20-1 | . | TGCAGTGCTAGAGATACGCGGGGAACTGAGACAGATACGCAGTATTTT | CSARDTRGTETDTQYF
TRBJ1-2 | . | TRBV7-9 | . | TGTGCCAGCAGCTTAGTCGGGGCCCGTGGCTACACCTTC | CASSLVGARGYTF
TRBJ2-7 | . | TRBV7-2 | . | TGTGCCAGCAGCTGGTATCTGGGCGAGCAGTACTTC | CASSWYLGEQYF
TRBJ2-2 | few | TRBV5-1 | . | TGCGCCAGCAGCCCGAACAGGGTATTGGACACCGGGGAGCTGTTTTTT | CASSPNRVLDTGELFF
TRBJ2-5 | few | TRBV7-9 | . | TGTGCCAGCAGAATGGGGCAAGGCAGCCCTGCAGAGACCCAGTACTTC | CASRMGQGSPAETQYF
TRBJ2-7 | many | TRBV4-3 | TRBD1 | TGCGCCAGTTCCCGGGACAGAGACTACGAGCAGTACTTC | CASSRDRDYEQYF